These 29 T cell receptor beta chains came from one sample sequenced in a study of Ad26.COV2.S vaccination and SARS-CoV-2 variants. Treatment denoted: around 19 received Ad26.COV2.S at low or high dose, single or two shots; 5 received placebo; per-sample allocation not given. The samples were gathered on day 63 after the first injection of vaccine or placebo. Profiling relied on immunoSEQ multiplex PCR, and the TCRdb table lists in-frame clones only, not all of them. The sample yields about 250,000 clones, about 87% seen once. The sequencing used peripheral blood, collected in a trial of Ad26.COV2.S vaccine versus placebo. Receptor source: a person aged 18-60 years who received the Ad26.COV2.S COVID-19 vaccine or a placebo.

Written as DNA, the CDR3 is TGTGCCAGCTCCTCGGGGGGGACGGACACTGAAGCTTTCTTT. This translates into CASSSGGTDTEAFF. The V and J genes are TRBV18 and TRBJ1-1, with D possibly TRBD1 on 5 matching bases. The germline CDR1 and CDR2 sequences are KGHSH and LQKENI. This CDR3 region has 14 residues. V was cut by 6 bases and J by 3 bases, with 14 bases left in between.

In DNA, the CDR3 is TGCGCCAGCAAGAGGGACAGGGCGTTTAGCACCGGGGAGCTGTTTTTT. Residues: CASKRDRAFSTGELFF. The gene calls are TRBV5-1 and TRBJ2-2; TRBD1 matches at 9 bases. The V gene end was trimmed by 6 bases and the J gene end by 4 bases; junction bases not matched to a gene: 10. The CDR3 is 16 residues long. Germline CDR1 and CDR2: SGHRS and YFSETQ.

The V call is TRBV6-2 or TRBV6-3, the J call TRBJ2-2; possibly TRBD1 or TRBD2 for D (7 bases each). Germline CDR1 MNHEY, CDR2 SVGEGT. This CDR3 is 18 amino acids long. Trimming left V 0 bases short and J 6 bases short, with 20 bases between. As DNA, the CDR3 is TGTGCCAGCAGTTACTCCGCCTACAGGGGAGGGGACCCCGGGGAGCTGTTTTTT. This translates into CASSYSAYRGGDPGELFF.

This clone showed up just once. The chain recombines TRBV7-9 with TRBJ2-7; D perhaps matches TRBD2 (5 bases). CDR1 and CDR2 (germline): SEHNR, FQNEAQ (reference sequence). V gave up 2 bases and J gave up 2 bases, with 7 bases separating them. The CDR3 has 13 residues. The CDR3, as DNA: TGTGCCAGCAGCTTAAGAGGGCCCTACGAGCAGTACTTC. The encoded protein is CASSLRGPYEQYF.

This chain uses TRBV15 with TRBJ2-1; the match to TRBD2 covers 13 bases. CDR1 and CDR2 (germline): LNHNV, YYDKDF (reference sequence). The ends lost 5 bases at V and 13 bases at J; junction bases unmatched: 8. This CDR3 has 14 residues. CDR3 sequence: CATSARTSGGDQFF. DNA for the CDR3: TGTGCCACCAGCGCCAGGACTAGCGGGGGAGACCAGTTCTTC.

This rearrangement joins TRBV24-1 to TRBJ2-3; 9 bases match TRBD2. The ends lost 4 bases at V and 5 bases at J; junction bases unmatched: 15. The CDR3 extends over 18 amino acids. Germline values: CDR1 KGHDR, CDR2 SFDVKD. The DNA of the CDR3 is TGTGCCACCAGTGACTCCACCGAGGTAGCGGGAGAAAGAGATACGCAGTATTTT. It specifies CATSDSTEVAGERDTQYF.

The V gene is TRBV2, the J gene TRBJ2-7; TRBD1 aligns across 7 bases. Germline V CDR1 and CDR2: SNHLY, FYNNEI. J lost 3 bases, V lost 5 bases, and 1 base had no gene match. CDR3 length: 12 residues. CDR3: CASSRDSYEQYF. CDR3 sequence (DNA): TGTGCCAGCAGTCGGGACAGCTACGAGCAGTACTTC.

The chain has TRBV5-1 and TRBJ2-5; 10 bases fit TRBD2. With 4 bases clipped from V and 5 bases from J, the junction kept 2 bases outside the gene matches. Germline lookup yields CDR1 SGHRS and CDR2 YFSETQ. CDR3 length: 13 amino acids. The CDR3, as DNA: TGCGCCAGCAGCGGGACTAGCGCTGAGACCCAGTACTTC. Its translation: CASSGTSAETQYF.

The rearrangement uses TRBV5-5 and TRBJ2-3, with D hard to call. Germline CDR1 is SGHKS and CDR2 is YYEKEE (reference sequence). The CDR3 length is 12 residues. The V end was cut by 1 base, the J end by 5 bases, with 5 bases between. The CDR3: CASSLSLDTQYF. The DNA of the CDR3 is TGTGCCAGCAGCTTGTCGCTAGATACGCAGTATTTT.

The chain couples TRBV7-2 to TRBJ2-4; 10 bases map to TRBD1. The CDR3 runs to 14 residues. CDR1 SGHTA and CDR2 FQGNSA come from the germline V gene. V gave up 6 bases and J gave up 6 bases; unmatched junction bases: 5. CDR3 sequence (DNA): TGTGCCAGCAGGGGACAGGGGATCGGAAACATTCAGTACTTC. Protein: CASRGQGIGNIQYF.

This clone was seen more than once but under ten times. The rearrangement links TRBV6-2 or TRBV6-3 to TRBJ2-7; D possibly corresponds to TRBD2 (6 bases). CDR1 MNHEY and CDR2 SVGEGT come from the germline V gene. The germline V and J ends were trimmed by 2 bases and 7 bases, with 9 bases remaining between them. The CDR3 runs 12 residues. The CDR3 region has the DNA TGTGCCAGCAGTTACAGGGCGGGGGAGCAGTACTTC. It codes for CASSYRAGEQYF.

The chain links TRBV28 to TRBJ2-7; D is perhaps TRBD1 (7 bases). Germline V gene data show CDR1 as MDHEN and CDR2 as SYDVKM. The germline V and J ends were trimmed by 5 bases and 0 bases, with 14 bases remaining between them. This CDR3 is 15 amino acids long. CDR3 coding DNA: TGTGCCAGCAGTCCCGGGGGACAGTCCTCCTACGAGCAGTACTTC. Translated: CASSPGGQSSYEQYF. Full variable domain (missing parts from reference TRBV28 and TRBJ2-7): DVKVTQSSRYLVKRTGEKVFLECVQDMDHENMFWYRQDPGLGLRLIYFSYDVKMKEKGDIPEGYSVSREKKERFSLILESASTNQTSMYLCASSPGGQSSYEQYFGPGTRLTVT.

This chain links TRBV19 with TRBJ2-1, with D possibly matching TRBD2 (5 bases). Germline-derived CDR1 and CDR2 are LNHDA and SQIVND (reference sequence). This CDR3 contains 15 residues. Trimming cost V 4 bases and J 7 bases, with 17 bases left between them. CDR3 in DNA: TGTGCCAGTAGTAAACCGGGATCTTCAGTTAATGAGCAGTTCTTC. This translates into CASSKPGSSVNEQFF.

V usage is TRBV11-2 and J usage is TRBJ1-5; TRBD1 aligns across 7 bases. The V and J ends lost 0 bases and 0 bases, in that order; junction bases with no gene match: 8. The germline CDR1 and CDR2 sequences are SGHAT and FQNNGV. The CDR3 sequence is 18 residues long. The CDR3 DNA reads TGTGCCAGCAGCTTAGATCACCAGGGGGGAGGTAGCAATCAGCCCCAGCATTTT. Encoded protein: CASSLDHQGGGSNQPQHF.

This sequence joins TRBV7-8 and TRBJ2-5, with D perhaps matching TRBD1 or TRBD2 (5 bases each). The CDR3 spans 17 residues. Germline loops: CDR1 SGHVS, CDR2 FQNEAQ. V lost 4 bases to trimming and J lost 5 bases, with 23 bases between them. The CDR3 loop is CASSYSQPGPQGETQYF. The CDR3 DNA reads as TGTGCCAGCAGCTATTCCCAGCCGGGACCTCAAGGGGAGACCCAGTACTTC. Together with reference TRBV7-8 and TRBJ2-5, the CDR3 gives the full variable domain: GAGVSQSPRYKVAKRGQDVALRCDPISGHVSLFWYQQALGQGPEFLTYFQNEAQLDKSGLPSDRFFAERPEGSVSTLKIQRTQQEDSAVYLCASSYSQPGPQGETQYFGPGTRLLVL.

V is TRBV5-1 and J is TRBJ2-7, with a possible D match to TRBD1 (6 bases). The CDR3 has 15 amino acids. Germline values: CDR1 SGHRS, CDR2 YFSETQ. V was shortened by 4 bases and J by 2 bases, with 16 bases between the two germline ends. The CDR3 DNA is TGCGCCAGCAGCCCTGGACAGACGGGGCCCTACGAGCAGTACTTC. Its translation is CASSPGQTGPYEQYF.

The rearrangement joins TRBV13 to TRBJ2-3, with unresolved D. Germline CDR1 is PRHDT and CDR2 is FYEKMQ (reference sequence). Trimming left V 2 bases short and J 2 bases short, with 5 bases between. The CDR3 has 13 residues. In DNA, the CDR3 is TGTGCCAGCAGCTTACCGTCCACAGATACGCAGTATTTT. Translating gives CASSLPSTDTQYF.

The chain links TRBV7-6 to TRBJ2-3; 7 positions agree with TRBD1. The trim removed 1 base at V and 4 bases at J, leaving 2 bases unmatched. Germline assignment: CDR1 SGHVS and CDR2 FNYEAQ. The CDR3 loop spans 14 amino acids. The CDR3 loop is CASSLEGTADTQYF. The CDR3 nucleotides are TGTGCCAGCAGCTTAGAGGGGACAGCAGATACGCAGTATTTT.

The V gene is TRBV11-2, the J gene TRBJ2-3; possibly TRBD2 for D (5 bases). This CDR3 is 15 amino acids long. Germline assignment: CDR1 SGHAT and CDR2 FQNNGV. V was cut by 1 base and J by 2 bases, with 10 bases left in between. In nucleotides, the CDR3 is TGTGCCAGCAGCTTAGGACTACATTTCACAGATACGCAGTATTTT. As protein: CASSLGLHFTDTQYF.

This clone was detected many times. The V gene is TRBV12-3 or TRBV12-4, the J gene TRBJ2-7, with no clear D. The CDR3 has 13 residues. Trimming pared 7 bases from V and 0 bases from J, leaving 10 bases between. The CDR3: CASTHTDSYEQYF. DNA for the CDR3: TGTGCCAGCACTCATACGGACTCCTACGAGCAGTACTTC.

This chain joins TRBV19 and TRBJ2-2, with TRBD2 as a possible D gene (5 bases). Germline assignment: CDR1 LNHDA and CDR2 SQIVND (reference sequence). The V end lost 3 bases, the J end lost 2 bases, and 16 bases lay between the germline ends. The CDR3 runs to 17 residues. The CDR3 nucleotides read TGTGCCAGTAGTATGATTGACTATCGGGCCAACACCGGGGAGCTGTTTTTT. It specifies CASSMIDYRANTGELFF.

This chain links TRBV10-3 with TRBJ2-1; TRBD2 matches at 8 bases. The junction had 9 bases not matched to a gene; V was cut back by 10 bases and J by 4 bases. The CDR3 extends over 14 amino acids. CDR1 and CDR2 from the germline V gene are ENHRY and SYGVKD. The CDR3 spells CARQSGRRYNEQFF. CDR3 coding DNA: TGTGCCAGACAAAGCGGGAGAAGGTACAATGAGCAGTTCTTC.

This clone appeared once. V usage is TRBV19 and J usage is TRBJ1-2; D perhaps matches TRBD1 (6 bases). The CDR3 totals 18 residues. The V end was cut by 5 bases, the J end by 0 bases, with 22 bases between. Germline V CDR1 and CDR2: LNHDA, SQIVND (reference sequence). The CDR3 DNA is TGTGCCAGTAGTCCAACCGGGCAGGGGAGAGGATCTAACTATGGCTACACCTTC. This gives the protein CASSPTGQGRGSNYGYTF. The entire variable domain, with the rest obtained from reference TRBV19 and TRBJ1-2, is as follows: DGGITQSPKYLFRKEGQNVTLSCEQNLNHDAMYWYRQDPGQGLRLIYYSQIVNDFQKGDIAEGYSVSREKKESFPLTVTSAQKNPTAFYLCASSPTGQGRGSNYGYTFGSGTRLTVV.

This chain uses TRBV4-1 with TRBJ1-2; the match to TRBD1 covers 7 bases. This CDR3 region has 14 residues. The germline V gene has CDR1 MGHRA and CDR2 YSYEKL. V shed 5 bases and J 2 bases; nucleotides not matched to a gene: 5. DNA of the CDR3: TGCGCCAGCAGCAGTGACAGGGTGAACTATGGCTACACCTTC. It encodes CASSSDRVNYGYTF.

To note about this clone: This sample includes further DNA sequences coding for the same CDR3. CDR3 protein: CASSDSSYEQYF. The CDR3 nucleotides are TGTGCCAGCAGTGACAGCTCCTACGAGCAGTACTTC. The V call is TRBV2, the J call TRBJ2-7; D uncertain. In germline, CDR1 is SNHLY, CDR2 FYNNEI. V shed 3 bases and J shed 0 bases, with 3 bases lying between them. This CDR3 comprises 12 residues.

The chain uses TRBV7-9 and TRBJ1-5; possibly TRBD1 for D (5 bases). The CDR3 is 13 amino acids. Germline V gene sequence: CDR1 SEHNR, CDR2 FQNEAQ (reference sequence). Trimming took 4 bases from V and 4 from J, leaving 8 bases between them. CDR3 nucleotide sequence: TGTGCCAGCAGCTCGGACAATAATCAGCCCCAGCATTTT. Its protein is CASSSDNNQPQHF.

V is TRBV28 and J is TRBJ2-5, with a tentative D call TRBD1 (7 bases). The CDR3 consists of 14 residues. V was cut by 7 bases and J by 5 bases, with 17 bases left in between. Looked up from germline, CDR1 is MDHEN and CDR2 is SYDVKM. The chain's CDR3 is CASNGDSGWETQYF. The DNA for the CDR3 is TGTGCCAGCAACGGGGACAGCGGGTGGGAGACCCAGTACTTC.

This sequence joins TRBV5-1 and TRBJ1-4; the D is unclear. This CDR3 spans 14 amino acids. Trimming shortened V by 5 bases and J by 0 bases, and 8 bases separated the two germline ends. Germline-derived CDR1 and CDR2 are SGHRS and YFSETQ. This CDR3 is CASSQRATNEKLFF. In DNA, the CDR3 is TGCGCCAGCAGTCAACGGGCAACTAATGAAAAACTGTTTTTT. Looking up the rest from reference TRBV5-1 and TRBJ1-4 gives the full variable domain: KAGVTQTPRYLIKTRGQQVTLSCSPISGHRSVSWYQQTPGQGLQFLFEYFSETQRNKGNFPGRFSGRQFSNSRSEMNVSTLELGDSALYLCASSQRATNEKLFFGSGTQLSVL.

The chain links TRBV5-4 to TRBJ1-1, with TRBD1 matching over 7 bases. Germline V CDR1 and CDR2: SGHNT, YYREEE (reference sequence). V lost 0 bases to trimming and J lost 4 bases; unmatched junction nucleotides: 3. The CDR3 has 14 residues. The CDR3 bases are TGTGCCAGCAGCTTGGACAGGGGCCTCACTGAAGCTTTCTTT. The encoded protein is CASSLDRGLTEAFF.